This entry features one TCR beta chain sequence. Its specificity is not known. The sample is drawn from a study of CD8+ T cells in alopecia areata. Study-level information: People stayed on tofacitinib for 6 to 18 months, then stopped the drug for 6 months.

The V and J ends lost 6 bases and 7 bases, in that order; junction bases with no gene match: 14. The CDR3 runs 14 residues. The germline CDR1 and CDR2 sequences are SQVTM and ANQGSEA. Extraction and reverse transcription of RNA yielded cDNA as the sequencing template. TCRdb's copy holds only in-frame clones and misses some; the assay was immunoSEQ multiplex PCR. The table has 140,000 to 150,000 clones, 87% seen once. Overall study findings and caveats: Sequencing of scalp samples also captures resident alphabeta T cells of normal skin.

The sequence derives from a human donor with alopecia areata. Here the sequenced sample was CD8+ T cells sorted from blood, taken at week 0. J is TRBJ2-7 and V is TRBV29-1, with TRBD1 matching 8 bases. The CDR3 region has the DNA TGCAGCGTCTCGTCTGGGGACAGGTTAATGGAGCAGTACTTC. Protein sequence: CSVSSGDRLMEQYF.